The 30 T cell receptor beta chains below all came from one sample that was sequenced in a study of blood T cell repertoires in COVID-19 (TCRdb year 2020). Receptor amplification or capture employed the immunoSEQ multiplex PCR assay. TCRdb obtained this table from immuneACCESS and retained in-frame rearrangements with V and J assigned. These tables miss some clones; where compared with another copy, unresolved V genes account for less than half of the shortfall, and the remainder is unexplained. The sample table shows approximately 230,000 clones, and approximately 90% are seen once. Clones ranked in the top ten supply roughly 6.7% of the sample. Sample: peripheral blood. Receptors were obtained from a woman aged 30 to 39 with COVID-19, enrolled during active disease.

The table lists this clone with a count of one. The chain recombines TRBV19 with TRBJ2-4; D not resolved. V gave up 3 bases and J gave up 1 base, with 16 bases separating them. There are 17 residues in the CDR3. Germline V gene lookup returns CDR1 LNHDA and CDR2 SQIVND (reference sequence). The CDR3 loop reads CASSIFEAPQAKNIQYF. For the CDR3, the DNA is TGTGCCAGTAGTATTTTTGAAGCGCCTCAGGCCAAAAACATTCAGTACTTC. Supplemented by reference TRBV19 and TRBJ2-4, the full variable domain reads DGGITQSPKYLFRKEGQNVTLSCEQNLNHDAMYWYRQDPGQGLRLIYYSQIVNDFQKGDIAEGYSVSREKKESFPLTVTSAQKNPTAFYLCASSIFEAPQAKNIQYFGAGTRLSVL.

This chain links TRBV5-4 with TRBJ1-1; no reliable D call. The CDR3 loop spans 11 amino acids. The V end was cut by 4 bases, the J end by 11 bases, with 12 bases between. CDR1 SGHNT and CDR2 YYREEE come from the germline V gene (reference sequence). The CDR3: CASSLGGLAFF. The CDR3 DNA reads TGTGCCAGCAGCCTCGGAGGTTTGGCTTTCTTT.

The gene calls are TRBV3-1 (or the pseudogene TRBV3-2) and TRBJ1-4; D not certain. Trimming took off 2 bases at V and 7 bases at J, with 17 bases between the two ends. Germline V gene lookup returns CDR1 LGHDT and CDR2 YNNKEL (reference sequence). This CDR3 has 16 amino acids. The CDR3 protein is CASSQNFYGEGEKLFF. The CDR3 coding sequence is TGTGCCAGCAGCCAAAACTTTTACGGAGAGGGTGAAAAACTGTTTTTT.

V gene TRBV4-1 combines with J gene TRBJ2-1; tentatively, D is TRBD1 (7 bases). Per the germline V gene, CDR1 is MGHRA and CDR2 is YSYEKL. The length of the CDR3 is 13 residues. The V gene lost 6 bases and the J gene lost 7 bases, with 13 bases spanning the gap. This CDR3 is CASRRQGGNEQFF. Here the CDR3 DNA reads TGCGCCAGCAGACGACAGGGAGGAAATGAGCAGTTCTTC.

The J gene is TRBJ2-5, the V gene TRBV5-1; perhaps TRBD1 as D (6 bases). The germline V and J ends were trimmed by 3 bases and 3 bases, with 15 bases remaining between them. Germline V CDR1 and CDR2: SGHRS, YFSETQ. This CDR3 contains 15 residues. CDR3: CASSSGQILEETQYF. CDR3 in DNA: TGCGCCAGCAGCTCCGGACAGATTTTGGAAGAGACCCAGTACTTC.

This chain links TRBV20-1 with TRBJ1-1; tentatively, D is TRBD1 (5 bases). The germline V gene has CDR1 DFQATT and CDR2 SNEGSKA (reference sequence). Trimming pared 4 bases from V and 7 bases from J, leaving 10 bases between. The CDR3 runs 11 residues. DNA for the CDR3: TGCAGTGCTAAGGAGGGACGTGAAGCTTTCTTT. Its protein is CSAKEGREAFF.

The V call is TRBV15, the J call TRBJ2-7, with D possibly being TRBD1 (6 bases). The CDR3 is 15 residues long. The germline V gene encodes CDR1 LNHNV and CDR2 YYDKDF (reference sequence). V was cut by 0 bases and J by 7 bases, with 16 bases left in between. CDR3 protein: CATSRELAGVGEQYV. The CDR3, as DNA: TGTGCCACCAGCAGAGAGTTGGCAGGGGTAGGAGAGCAGTACGTC.

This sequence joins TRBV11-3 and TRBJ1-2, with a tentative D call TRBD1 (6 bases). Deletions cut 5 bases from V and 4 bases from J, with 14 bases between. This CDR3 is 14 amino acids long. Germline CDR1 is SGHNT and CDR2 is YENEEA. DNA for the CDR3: TGTGCCAGCAGCCCAGGGGCAGTTTTCTATGGCTACACCTTC. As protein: CASSPGAVFYGYTF.

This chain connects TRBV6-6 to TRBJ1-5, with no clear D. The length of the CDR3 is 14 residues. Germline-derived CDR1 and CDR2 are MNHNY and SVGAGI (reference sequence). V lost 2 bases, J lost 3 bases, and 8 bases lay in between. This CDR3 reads CASSYGLNNQPQHF. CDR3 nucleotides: TGTGCCAGCAGTTACGGGCTGAACAATCAGCCCCAGCATTTT.

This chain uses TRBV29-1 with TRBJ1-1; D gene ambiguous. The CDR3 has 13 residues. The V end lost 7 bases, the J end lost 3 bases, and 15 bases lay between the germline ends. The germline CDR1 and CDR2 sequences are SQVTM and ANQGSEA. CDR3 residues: CSAALNEDTEAFF. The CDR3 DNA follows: TGCAGCGCCGCGCTAAACGAGGACACTGAAGCTTTCTTT.

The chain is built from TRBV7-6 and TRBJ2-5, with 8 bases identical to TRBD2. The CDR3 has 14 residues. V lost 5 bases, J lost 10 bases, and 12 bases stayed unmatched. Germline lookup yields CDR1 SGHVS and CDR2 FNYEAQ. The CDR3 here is CASSLGRRREGQYF. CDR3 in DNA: TGTGCCAGCAGCCTCGGTCGCCGACGGGAGGGCCAGTACTTC.

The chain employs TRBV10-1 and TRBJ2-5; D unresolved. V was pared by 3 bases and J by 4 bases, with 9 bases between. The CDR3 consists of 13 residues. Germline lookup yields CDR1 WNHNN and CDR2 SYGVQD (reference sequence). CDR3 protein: CASSEFSSETQYF. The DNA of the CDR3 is TGCGCCAGCAGTGAATTCAGTTCAGAGACCCAGTACTTC.

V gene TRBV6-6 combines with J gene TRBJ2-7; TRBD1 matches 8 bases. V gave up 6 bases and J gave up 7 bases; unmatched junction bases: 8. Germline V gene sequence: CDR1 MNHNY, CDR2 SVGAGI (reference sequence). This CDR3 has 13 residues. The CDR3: CASSRDRGGEQYF. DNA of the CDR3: TGTGCCAGCAGCCGCGACAGGGGAGGAGAGCAGTACTTC.

The CDR3 spells CASHRDSNSPLHF. The CDR3 DNA reads as TGTGCCAGCCACCGGGACAGTAATTCACCCCTCCACTTT. The V and J genes are TRBV19 and TRBJ1-6; TRBD1 agrees at 7 bases. V was clipped by 9 bases and J by 6 bases; unmatched bases: 5. In germline, CDR1 is LNHDA, CDR2 SQIVND (reference sequence). The CDR3 length is 13 residues.

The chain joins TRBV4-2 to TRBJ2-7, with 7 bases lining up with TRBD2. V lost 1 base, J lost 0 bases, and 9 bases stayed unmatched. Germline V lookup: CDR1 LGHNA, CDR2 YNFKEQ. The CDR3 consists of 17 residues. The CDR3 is CASSQVSGTDSSYEQYF. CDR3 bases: TGTGCCAGCAGCCAAGTAAGCGGGACTGATAGCTCCTACGAGCAGTACTTC.

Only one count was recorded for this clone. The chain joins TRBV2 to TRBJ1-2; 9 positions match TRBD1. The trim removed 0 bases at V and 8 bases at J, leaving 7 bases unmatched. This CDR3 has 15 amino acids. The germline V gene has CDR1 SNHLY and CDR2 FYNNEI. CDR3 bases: TGTGCCAGCAGTGAAGCCACAGGGGGCGTCTACGGCTACACCTTC. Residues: CASSEATGGVYGYTF.

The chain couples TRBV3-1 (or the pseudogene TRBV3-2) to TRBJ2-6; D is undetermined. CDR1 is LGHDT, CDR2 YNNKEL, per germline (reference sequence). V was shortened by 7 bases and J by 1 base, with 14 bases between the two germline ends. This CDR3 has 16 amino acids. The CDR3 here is CASTRSELSGANVLTF. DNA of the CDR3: TGTGCCAGCACCCGAAGCGAGCTATCTGGGGCCAACGTCCTGACTTTC.

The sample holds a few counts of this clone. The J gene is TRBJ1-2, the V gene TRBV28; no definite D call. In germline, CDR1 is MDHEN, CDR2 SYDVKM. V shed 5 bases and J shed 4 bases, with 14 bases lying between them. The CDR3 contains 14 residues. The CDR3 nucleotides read TGTGCCAGCAGTAAGGAGACCATCGGCTATGGCTACACCTTC. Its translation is CASSKETIGYGYTF.

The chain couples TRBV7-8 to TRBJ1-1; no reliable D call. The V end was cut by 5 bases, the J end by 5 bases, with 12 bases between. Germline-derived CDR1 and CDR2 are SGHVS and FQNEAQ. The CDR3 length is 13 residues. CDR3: CASSPGRWTEAFF. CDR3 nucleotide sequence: TGTGCCAGCAGCCCAGGTCGGTGGACTGAAGCTTTCTTT.

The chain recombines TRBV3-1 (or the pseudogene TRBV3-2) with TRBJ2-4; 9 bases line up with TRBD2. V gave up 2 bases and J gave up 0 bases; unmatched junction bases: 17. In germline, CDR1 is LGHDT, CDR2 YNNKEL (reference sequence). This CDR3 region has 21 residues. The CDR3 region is CASSQNGVSAGGAEAKNIQYF. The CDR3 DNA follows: TGTGCCAGCAGCCAAAATGGTGTTTCGGCGGGGGGGGCAGAAGCCAAAAACATTCAGTACTTC.

DNA for the CDR3: TGTGCCAGCAGCCCGGTTGGGCAGGGTCAATCACCCCTCCACTTT. Translation gives CASSPVGQGQSPLHF. The chain carries TRBV11-2 and TRBJ1-6, with a tentative D call TRBD1 (5 bases). This CDR3 comprises 15 residues. The V end was cut by 5 bases, the J end by 10 bases, with 18 bases between. Per germline, CDR1 SGHAT and CDR2 FQNNGV.

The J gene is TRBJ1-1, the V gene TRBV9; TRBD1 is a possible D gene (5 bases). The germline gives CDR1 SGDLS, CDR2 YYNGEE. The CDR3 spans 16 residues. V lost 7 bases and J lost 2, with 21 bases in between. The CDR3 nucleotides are TGTGCCAGCTCCATCCCCGGGGGGAATGCTAACACTGAAGCTTTCTTT. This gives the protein CASSIPGGNANTEAFF.

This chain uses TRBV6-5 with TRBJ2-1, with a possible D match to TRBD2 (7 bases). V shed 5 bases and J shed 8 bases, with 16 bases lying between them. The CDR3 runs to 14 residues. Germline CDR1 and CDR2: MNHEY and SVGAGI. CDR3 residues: CASSPTLGGDEQFF. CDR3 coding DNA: TGTGCCAGCAGTCCCACACTAGGGGGGGATGAGCAGTTCTTC.

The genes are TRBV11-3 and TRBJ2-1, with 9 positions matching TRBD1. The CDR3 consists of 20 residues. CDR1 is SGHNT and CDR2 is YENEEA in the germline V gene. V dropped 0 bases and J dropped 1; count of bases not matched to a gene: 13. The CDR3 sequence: CASSLEFLRPGQGSYNEQFF. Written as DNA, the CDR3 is TGTGCCAGCAGCTTAGAGTTTTTACGGCCGGGACAGGGTTCCTACAATGAGCAGTTCTTC.

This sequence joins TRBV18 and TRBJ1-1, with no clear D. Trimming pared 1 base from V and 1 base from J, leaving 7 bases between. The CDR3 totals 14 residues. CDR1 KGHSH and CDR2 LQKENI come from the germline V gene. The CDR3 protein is CASSPLAQNTEAFF. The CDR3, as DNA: TGTGCCAGCTCACCACTAGCCCAGAACACTGAAGCTTTCTTT.

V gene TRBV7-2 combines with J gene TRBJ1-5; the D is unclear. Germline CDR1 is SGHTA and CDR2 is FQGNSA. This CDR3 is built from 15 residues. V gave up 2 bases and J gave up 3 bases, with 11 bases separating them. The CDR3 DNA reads TGTGCCAGCAGCTTAATCGCCGGGGTCAATCAGCCCCAGCATTTT. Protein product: CASSLIAGVNQPQHF.

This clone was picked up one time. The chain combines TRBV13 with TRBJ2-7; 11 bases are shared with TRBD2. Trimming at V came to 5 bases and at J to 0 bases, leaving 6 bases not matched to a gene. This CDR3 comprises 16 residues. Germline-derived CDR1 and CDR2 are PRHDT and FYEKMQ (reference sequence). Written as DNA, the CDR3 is TGTGCCAGCAGCGAGGGACTAGCGGCGAGCTCCTACGAGCAGTACGTC. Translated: CASSEGLAASSYEQYV.

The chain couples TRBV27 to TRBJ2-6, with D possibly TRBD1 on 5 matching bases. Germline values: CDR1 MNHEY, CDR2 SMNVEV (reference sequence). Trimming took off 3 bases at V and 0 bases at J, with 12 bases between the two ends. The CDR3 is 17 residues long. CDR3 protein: CASSLQGSSSGANVLTF. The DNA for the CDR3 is TGTGCCAGCAGTTTGCAGGGTTCCAGCTCTGGGGCCAACGTCCTGACTTTC.

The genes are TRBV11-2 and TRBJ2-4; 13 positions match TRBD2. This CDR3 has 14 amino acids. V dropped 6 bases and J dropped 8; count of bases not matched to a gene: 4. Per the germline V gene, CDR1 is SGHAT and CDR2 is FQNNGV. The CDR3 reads CASSFGLAGDIQYF. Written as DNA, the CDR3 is TGTGCCAGCAGTTTCGGACTAGCGGGAGACATTCAGTACTTC.

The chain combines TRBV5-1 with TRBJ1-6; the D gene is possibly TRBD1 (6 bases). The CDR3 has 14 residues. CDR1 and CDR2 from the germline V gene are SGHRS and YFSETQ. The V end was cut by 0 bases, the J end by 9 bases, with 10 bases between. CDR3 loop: CASSLDREGSPLHF. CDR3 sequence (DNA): TGCGCCAGCAGCTTGGACAGGGAGGGTTCACCCCTCCACTTT.